The rows below give T cell receptor beta chains drawn from one sample of a study of OX40 agonist ivuxolimab in advanced cancers. The method was immunoSEQ multiplex PCR; TCRdb's version includes in-frame clones alone and lacks a portion of them. The sample records tens of thousands of clones, roughly 92% being singletons. The specimen comprised CD4+ or CD8+ T cells sorted from blood, sampled in a trial of the OX40 agonist ivuxolimab. These TCRs come from an adult with an advanced solid tumor such as melanoma, head and neck, liver or kidney cancer. The CDR3 runs from the conserved cysteine through the conserved F or W. A D gene is named only where the DNA matches it firmly. Where a row states a size, it is once, few, many or the class of an expanded clone; other rows omit it.

CDR3 protein | CDR3 DNA | clone size | J gene | D gene | V gene
CASSSTGQTYNSPLHF | TGCGCCAGCAGCTCGACTGGACAGACGTATAATTCACCCCTCCACTTT | NA | TRBJ1-6 | NA | TRBV5-1
CASSGTGLQTQYF | TGTGCCAGCAGCGGGACAGGGTTGCAGACCCAGTACTTC | few | TRBJ2-5 | TRBD1 | TRBV11-1
CASRPGTGPGANVLTF | TGCGCCAGCAGACCCGGGACAGGCCCCGGGGCCAACGTCCTGACTTTC | once | TRBJ2-6 | TRBD1 | TRBV5-1
CASGLLYEQYF | TGTGCCAGTGGACTACTATACGAGCAGTACTTC | once | TRBJ2-7 | NA | TRBV30
CASSPTGTGGELFF | TGTGCCAGCAGCCCGACAGGGACGGGCGGGGAGCTGTTTTTT | NA | TRBJ2-2 | TRBD1 | TRBV7-3
CASSLERETDTQYF | TGCGCCAGCAGCTTGGAGAGGGAAACAGATACGCAGTATTTT | NA | TRBJ2-3 | NA | TRBV5-1
CATSRGGRVNTEAFF | TGTGCCACCAGCAGAGGCGGCCGGGTGAACACTGAAGCTTTCTTT | NA | TRBJ1-1 | NA | TRBV15
CASSPQVAGPSYNEQFF | TGCGCCAGCAGCCCGCAGGTAGCGGGCCCCTCCTACAATGAGCAGTTCTTC | NA | TRBJ2-1 | TRBD2 | TRBV5-1
CASSAGGDYGYTF | TGCGCCAGCAGTGCAGGGGGGGACTATGGCTACACCTTC | NA | TRBJ1-2 | TRBD1 | TRBV5-1
CASSQGPTRNSGNTIYF | TGCGCCAGCAGCCAGGGCCCCACAAGGAACTCTGGAAACACCATATATTTT | NA | TRBJ1-3 | NA | TRBV4-3
CASSATGTQPTDTQYF | TGTGCCAGCAGCGCAACCGGGACACAACCCACAGATACGCAGTATTTT | once | TRBJ2-3 | NA | TRBV7-3
CASSWGFVQPYEQYF | TGTGCCAGCAGCTGGGGTTTTGTACAGCCCTACGAGCAGTACTTC | NA | TRBJ2-7 | NA | TRBV11-3
CASIKSTAAPYEQYF | TGTGCCAGCATCAAGTCGACGGCGGCCCCCTACGAGCAGTACTTC | NA | TRBJ2-7 | NA | TRBV6-6
CASSPGQANTEAFF | TGTGCCAGCTCACCGGGACAGGCGAACACTGAAGCTTTCTTT | NA | TRBJ1-1 | TRBD1 | TRBV18
CASSPLGDSNEKLFF | TGTGCCAGCTCACCGCTCGGGGACTCTAATGAAAAACTGTTTTTT | NA | TRBJ1-4 | NA | TRBV18
CASRLGGGETQYF | TGTGCCAGCAGACTGGGGGGAGGAGAGACCCAGTACTTC | NA | TRBJ2-5 | NA | TRBV11-2
CASSQHQGYTNTEAFF | TGTGCCAGCAGCCAACACCAAGGGTATACGAACACTGAAGCTTTCTTT | once | TRBJ1-1 | NA | TRBV4-2